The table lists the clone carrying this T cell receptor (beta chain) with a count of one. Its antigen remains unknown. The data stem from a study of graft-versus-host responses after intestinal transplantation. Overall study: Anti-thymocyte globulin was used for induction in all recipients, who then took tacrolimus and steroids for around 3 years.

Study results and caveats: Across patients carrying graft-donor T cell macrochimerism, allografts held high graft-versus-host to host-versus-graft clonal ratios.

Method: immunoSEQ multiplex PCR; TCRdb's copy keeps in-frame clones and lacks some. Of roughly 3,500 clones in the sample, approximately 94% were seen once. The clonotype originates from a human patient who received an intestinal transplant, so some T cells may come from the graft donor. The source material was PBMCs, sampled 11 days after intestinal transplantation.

This CDR3 reads CASSLAYEQYF. As DNA, the CDR3 is TGTGCCAGCAGTTTAGCCTACGAGCAGTACTTC. V usage is TRBV28 and J usage is TRBJ2-7; no firm D call. Per the germline V gene, CDR1 is MDHEN and CDR2 is SYDVKM. This CDR3 contains 11 residues. The V gene lost 2 bases and the J gene lost 2 bases, with 1 base spanning the gap.